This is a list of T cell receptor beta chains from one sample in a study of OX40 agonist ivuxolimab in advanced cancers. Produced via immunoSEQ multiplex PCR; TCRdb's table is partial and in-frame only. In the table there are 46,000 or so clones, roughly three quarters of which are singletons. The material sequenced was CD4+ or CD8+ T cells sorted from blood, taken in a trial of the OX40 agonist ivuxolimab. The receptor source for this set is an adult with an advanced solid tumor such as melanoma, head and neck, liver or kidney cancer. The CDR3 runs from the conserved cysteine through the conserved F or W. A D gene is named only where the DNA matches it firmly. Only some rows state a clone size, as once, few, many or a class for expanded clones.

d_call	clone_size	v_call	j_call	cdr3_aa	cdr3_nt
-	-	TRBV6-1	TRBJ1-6	CASRPSEIVSPLHF	TGTGCCAGCAGGCCCAGCGAAATCGTATCACCCCTCCACTTT
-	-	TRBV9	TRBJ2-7	CASSVAGASYEQYF	TGTGCCAGCAGCGTAGCGGGCGCCTCCTACGAGCAGTACTTC
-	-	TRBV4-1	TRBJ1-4	CASSQEGTLGKEKLFF	TGCGCCAGCAGCCAAGAAGGGACACTCGGGAAAGAAAAACTGTTTTTT
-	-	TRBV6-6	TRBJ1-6	CASTSLNSPLHF	TGTGCCAGCACCTCCCTTAATTCACCCCTCCACTTT
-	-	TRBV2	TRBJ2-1	CASRTEGNEQFF	TGTGCCAGCAGGACAGAGGGTAATGAGCAGTTCTTC
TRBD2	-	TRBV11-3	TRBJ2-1	CASSLASRAGVDEQFF	TGTGCCAGCAGCTTGGCAAGCAGGGCGGGGGTGGATGAGCAGTTCTTC
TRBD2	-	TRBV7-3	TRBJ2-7	CASSPGTSGGAYEQYF	TGTGCCAGCAGCCCAGGGACTAGCGGAGGGGCCTACGAGCAGTACTTC
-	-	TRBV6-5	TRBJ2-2	CASSYLRNTGELFF	TGTGCCAGCAGTTACTTGCGCAACACCGGGGAGCTGTTTTTT
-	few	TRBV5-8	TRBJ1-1	CASSALVGFMLNTEAFF	TGTGCCAGCAGCGCTTTGGTAGGGTTTATGTTGAACACTGAAGCTTTCTTT
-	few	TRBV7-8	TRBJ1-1	CASSRDLNTEAFF	TGTGCCAGCAGCAGAGACTTGAACACTGAAGCTTTCTTT
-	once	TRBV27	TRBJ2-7	CASSFQATGRSSYEQYF	TGTGCCAGCAGTTTTCAGGCAACAGGGCGCAGCTCCTACGAGCAGTACTTC
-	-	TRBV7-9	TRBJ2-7	CASSPDLRRGEQYF	TGTGCCAGCAGCCCGGATTTAAGGAGGGGCGAGCAGTACTTC
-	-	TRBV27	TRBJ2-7	CASSYGTTATGGYEQYF	TGTGCCAGCAGTTACGGGACAACTGCCACTGGGGGATACGAGCAGTACTTC
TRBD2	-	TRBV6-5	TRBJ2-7	CASSYRLAGDYEQYF	TGTGCCAGCAGTTACAGACTAGCGGGAGATTACGAGCAGTACTTC
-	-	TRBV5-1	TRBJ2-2	CASSAGTHTGGELFF	TGCGCCAGCAGCGCCGGGACTCATACGGGCGGGGAGCTGTTTTTT
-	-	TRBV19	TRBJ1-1	CASSIAGGEAFF	TGTGCCAGTAGTATAGCAGGAGGTGAAGCTTTCTTT
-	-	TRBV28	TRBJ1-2	CASRSWGRYGYTF	TGTGCCAGCAGGAGCTGGGGGCGCTATGGCTACACCTTC
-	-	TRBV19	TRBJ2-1	CASSISSIYNEQFF	TGTGCCAGTAGTATTTCGTCCATCTACAATGAGCAGTTCTTC
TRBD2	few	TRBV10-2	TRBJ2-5	CASSEGIAGGPSQETQYF	TGCGCCAGCAGTGAGGGAATAGCGGGAGGGCCGAGCCAAGAGACCCAGTACTTC
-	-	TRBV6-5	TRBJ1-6	CASTPRTKNSPLHF	TGTGCCAGCACCCCTCGGACGAAGAATTCACCCCTCCACTTT
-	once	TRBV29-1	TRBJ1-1	CSVQVLNTEAFF	TGCAGCGTCCAGGTCCTTAACACTGAAGCTTTCTTT
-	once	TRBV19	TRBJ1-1	CASSITGTANTEAFF	TGTGCCAGTAGTATAACCGGGACCGCGAACACTGAAGCTTTCTTT
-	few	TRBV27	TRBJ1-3	CASSLGQGPSSGNTIYF	TGTGCCAGCAGTTTGGGTCAGGGTCCCTCCTCTGGAAACACCATATATTTT
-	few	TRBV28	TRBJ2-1	CASSLQGARRNEQFF	TGTGCCAGCAGTTTACAAGGGGCGCGAAGGAATGAGCAGTTCTTC
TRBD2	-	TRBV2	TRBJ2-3	CASSGGASGSTDTQYF	TGTGCCAGCAGTGGGGGAGCTAGCGGGAGCACAGATACGCAGTATTTT
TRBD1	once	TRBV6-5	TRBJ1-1	CASSPGTGANTEAFF	TGTGCCAGCAGTCCCGGGACAGGGGCGAACACTGAAGCTTTCTTT
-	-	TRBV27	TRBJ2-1	CASSFGGGSGSYNEQFF	TGTGCCAGCAGTTTCGGGGGCGGGAGTGGGTCCTACAATGAGCAGTTCTTC
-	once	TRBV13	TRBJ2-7	CASSLVGGRTYEQYF	TGTGCCAGCAGCTTAGTTGGGGGGCGCACCTACGAGCAGTACTTC